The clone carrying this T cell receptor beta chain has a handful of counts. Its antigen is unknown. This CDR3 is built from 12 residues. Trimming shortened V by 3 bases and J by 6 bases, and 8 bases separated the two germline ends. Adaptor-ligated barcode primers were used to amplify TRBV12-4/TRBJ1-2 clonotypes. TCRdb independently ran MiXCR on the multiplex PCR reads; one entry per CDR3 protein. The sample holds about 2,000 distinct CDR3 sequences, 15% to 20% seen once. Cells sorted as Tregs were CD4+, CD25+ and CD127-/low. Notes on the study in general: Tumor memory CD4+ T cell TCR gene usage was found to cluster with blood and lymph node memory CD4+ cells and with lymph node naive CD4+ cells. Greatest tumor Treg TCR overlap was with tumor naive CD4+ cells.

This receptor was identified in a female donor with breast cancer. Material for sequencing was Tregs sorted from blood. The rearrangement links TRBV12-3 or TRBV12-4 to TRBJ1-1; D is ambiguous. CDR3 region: CASSLIVSEAFF. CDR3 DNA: TGTGCCAGCAGTTTGATTGTCTCTGAAGCTTTCTTT.